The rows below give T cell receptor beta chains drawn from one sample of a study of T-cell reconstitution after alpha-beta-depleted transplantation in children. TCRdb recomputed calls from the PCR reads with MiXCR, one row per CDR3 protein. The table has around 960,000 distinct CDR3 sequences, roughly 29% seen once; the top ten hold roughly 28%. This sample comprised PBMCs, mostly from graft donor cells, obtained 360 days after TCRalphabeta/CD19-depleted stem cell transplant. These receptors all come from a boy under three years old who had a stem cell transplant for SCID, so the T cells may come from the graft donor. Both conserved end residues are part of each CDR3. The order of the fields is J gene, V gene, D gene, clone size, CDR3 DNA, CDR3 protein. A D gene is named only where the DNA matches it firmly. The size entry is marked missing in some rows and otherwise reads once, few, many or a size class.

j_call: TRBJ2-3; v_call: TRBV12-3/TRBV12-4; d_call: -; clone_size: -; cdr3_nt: TGTGCCAGCAGTCTTCCCGGGGGGCTGTTCGATACGCTGTATTTT; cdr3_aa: CASSLPGGLFDTLYF
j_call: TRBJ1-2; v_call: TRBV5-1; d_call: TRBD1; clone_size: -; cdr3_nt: TGCGCCAGCAGCTTGGCCGGGACAGGGGGCGCGGGCTATGGCTACACCTTC; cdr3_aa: CASSLAGTGGAGYGYTF
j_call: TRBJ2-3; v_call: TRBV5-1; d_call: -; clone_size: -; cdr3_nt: TGCGCCAGCAGCTCGGTACCCCACTCTAGTGCCCCCGCAGATACGCAGTATTTT; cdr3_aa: CASSSVPHSSAPADTQYF
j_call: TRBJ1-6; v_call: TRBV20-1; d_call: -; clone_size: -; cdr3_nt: TGCAGTGCGTGGACATCCAGGAGCTCCTATAATTCACCCCTCCACTTT; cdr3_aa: CSAWTSRSSYNSPLHF
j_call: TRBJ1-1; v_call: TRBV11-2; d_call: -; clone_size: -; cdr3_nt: TGTGCCAGCTCCTGGCGGCTGGACCGGGCTTTCTTT; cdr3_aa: CASSWRLDRAFF
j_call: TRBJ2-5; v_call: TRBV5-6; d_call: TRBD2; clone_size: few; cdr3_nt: TGTGCCAGCAGGGGGCAAATATTTTTAGCGGGGACCCAGTACTTC; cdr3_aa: CASRGQIFLAGTQYF
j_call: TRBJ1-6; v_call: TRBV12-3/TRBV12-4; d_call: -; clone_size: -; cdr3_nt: TGTGCCAGCAGTTTTATGGGGGGGAATTCACCCCTCCACTTT; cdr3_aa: CASSFMGGNSPLHF
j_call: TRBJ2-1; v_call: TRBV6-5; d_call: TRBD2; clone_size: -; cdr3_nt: TGTGCCAGCAGTTCCGGACTAGCGGGGGCCAATGAGCAGTTCTTC; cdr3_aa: CASSSGLAGANEQFF
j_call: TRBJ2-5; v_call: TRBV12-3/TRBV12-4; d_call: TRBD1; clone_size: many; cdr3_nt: TGTGCCAGCAGCCTTCGACAGGGGGGAGAGACCCAGTACTTC; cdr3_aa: CASSLRQGGETQYF
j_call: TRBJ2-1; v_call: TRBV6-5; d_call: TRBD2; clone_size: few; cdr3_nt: TGTGCCACCTTAGCGGGGATCGAGTTCTTC; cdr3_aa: CATLAGIEFF
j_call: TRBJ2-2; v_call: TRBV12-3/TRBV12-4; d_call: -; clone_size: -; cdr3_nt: TGTGCCAGCAAGGTGGGGACGCCCGGGGAGCTGTTTTTT; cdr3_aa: CASKVGTPGELFF
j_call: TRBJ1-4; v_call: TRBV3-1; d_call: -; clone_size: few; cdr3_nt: TGTGCCAGCAGCCAAGGGATCGGCAGGGTGGATGAAAAACTGTTTTTT; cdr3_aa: CASSQGIGRVDEKLFF
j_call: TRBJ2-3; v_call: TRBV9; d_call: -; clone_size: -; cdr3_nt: TGTGCCAGCAGCGGCGGGACTGCTAGCACAGATACGCAGTATTTT; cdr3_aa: CASSGGTASTDTQYF
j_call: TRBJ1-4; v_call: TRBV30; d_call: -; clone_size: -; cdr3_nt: TGTGCCTGGGATGCCCCGGGGAGGGCAGTTCGTGAAAAACTGTTTTTT; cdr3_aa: CAWDAPGRAVREKLFF
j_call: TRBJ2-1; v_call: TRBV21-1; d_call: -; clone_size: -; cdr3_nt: TGTGCCAAAACGCCGGGACTAGTGATCCATGAGCAGTTCTTC; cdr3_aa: CAKTPGLVIHEQFF
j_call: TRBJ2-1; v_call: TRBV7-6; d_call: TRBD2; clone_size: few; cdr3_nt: TGTGCCAGCAGCTTTTATGGGACTAGACGGAATGAGCAGTTCTTC; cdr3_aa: CASSFYGTRRNEQFF
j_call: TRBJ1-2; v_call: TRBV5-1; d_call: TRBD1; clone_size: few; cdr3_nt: TGCGCCAGCAGCTCCCGGGACAGGGCAATCTATGGCTACACCTTC; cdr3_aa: CASSSRDRAIYGYTF
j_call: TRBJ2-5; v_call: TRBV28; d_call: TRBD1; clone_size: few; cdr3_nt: TGTGCCAGCAGCGAACGGACAGGGACCGGGACCCAGTACTTC; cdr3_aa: CASSERTGTGTQYF
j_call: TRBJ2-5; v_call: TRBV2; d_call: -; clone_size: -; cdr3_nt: TGTGCCAGCAGTGCCGGGCCGGGTCCGGAGACCCAGTACTTC; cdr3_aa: CASSAGPGPETQYF
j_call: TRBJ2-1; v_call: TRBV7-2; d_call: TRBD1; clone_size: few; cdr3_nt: TGTGCCAGCAGCCAACGGACAGGGTGGAATGAGCAGTTCTTC; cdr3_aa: CASSQRTGWNEQFF
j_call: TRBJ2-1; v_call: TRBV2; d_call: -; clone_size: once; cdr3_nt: TGTGCCAGCAGTGATAGTAGTAGCTGGGGGTTAGGAGAGCAGTTCTTC; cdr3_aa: CASSDSSSWGLGEQFF
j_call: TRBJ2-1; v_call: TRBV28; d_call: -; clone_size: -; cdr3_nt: TGTGCCAGCAGCGACCCCTTGGGGGGCGTAGATGAGCAGTTCTTC; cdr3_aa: CASSDPLGGVDEQFF
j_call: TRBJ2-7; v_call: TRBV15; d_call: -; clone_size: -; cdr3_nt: TGTGCCACCAGCAGAGATAACCACAGGGTAAGCGAGCAGTACTTC; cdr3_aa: CATSRDNHRVSEQYF
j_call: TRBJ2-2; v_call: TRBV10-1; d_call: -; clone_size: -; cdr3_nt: TGCGCCAGCAGTGGAACCTTCACAGGGACCGGGGAGCTGTTTTTT; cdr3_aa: CASSGTFTGTGELFF
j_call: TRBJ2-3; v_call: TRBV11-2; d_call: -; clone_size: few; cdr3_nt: TGTGCCAGCAGCTTAGGCCCTCGACTCTCCGCACCGCAGTATTTT; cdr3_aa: CASSLGPRLSAPQYF
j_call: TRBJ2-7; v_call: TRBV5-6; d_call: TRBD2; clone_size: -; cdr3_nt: TGTGCCAGCAGCTTGGTGTTCCTGACTAGCGGGGGGCCCCTTGAGCAGTACTTC; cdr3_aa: CASSLVFLTSGGPLEQYF
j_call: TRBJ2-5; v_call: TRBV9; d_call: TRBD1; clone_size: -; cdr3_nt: TGTGCCAGCAGCGCCGGACAGGCACGGGAGACCCAGTACTTC; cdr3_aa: CASSAGQARETQYF
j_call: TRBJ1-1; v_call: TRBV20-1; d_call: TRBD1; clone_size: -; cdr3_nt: TGCAGTGCTAGCCGTGGACAGGCAACCGCTGAAGCTTTCTTT; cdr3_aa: CSASRGQATAEAFF
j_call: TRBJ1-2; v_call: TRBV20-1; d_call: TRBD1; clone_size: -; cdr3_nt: TGCAGTGCTGACAACAGGGGCGGCTATGGCTACACCTTC; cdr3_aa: CSADNRGGYGYTF
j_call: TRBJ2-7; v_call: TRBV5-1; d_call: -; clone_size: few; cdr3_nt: TGCGCCAGCAGCTTGGCATGGGGCTCCCTTCACGAGCAGTACTTC; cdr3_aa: CASSLAWGSLHEQYF
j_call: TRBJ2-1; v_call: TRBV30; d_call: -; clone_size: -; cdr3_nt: TGTGCCTGGAGTGTGGGGACAGAGCAGTTCTTC; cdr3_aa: CAWSVGTEQFF
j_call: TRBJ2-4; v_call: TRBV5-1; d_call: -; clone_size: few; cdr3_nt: TGCGCCAGCAGCTCCGGACTTGGGGTAAACATTCAGTACTTC; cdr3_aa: CASSSGLGVNIQYF
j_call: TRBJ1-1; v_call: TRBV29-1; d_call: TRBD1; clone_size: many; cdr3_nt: TGCAGCGCCGACAGGGAAGGCACTGAAGCTTTCTTT; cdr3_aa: CSADREGTEAFF
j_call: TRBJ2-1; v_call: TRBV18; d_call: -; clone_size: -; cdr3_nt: TGTGCCAGCTCACCACTCATAGACAATGAGCAGTTCTTC; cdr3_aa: CASSPLIDNEQFF
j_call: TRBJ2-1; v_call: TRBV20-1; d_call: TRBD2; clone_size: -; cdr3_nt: TGCAGTGCTAGAGATCGGGGAGTGGGGGGGGGACCCTACAATGAGCAGTTCTTC; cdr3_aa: CSARDRGVGGGPYNEQFF
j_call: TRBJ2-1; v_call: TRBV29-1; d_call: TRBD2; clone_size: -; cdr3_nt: TGCAGCGTGGACGGCGCTAGCGGCTACTACAATGAGCAGTTCTTC; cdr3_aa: CSVDGASGYYNEQFF
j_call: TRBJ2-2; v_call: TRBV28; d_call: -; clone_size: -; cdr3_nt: TGTGCCAGCAGTCGTCGGGTCGACGGGGCCACCGGGGAGCTGTTTTTT; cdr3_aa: CASSRRVDGATGELFF
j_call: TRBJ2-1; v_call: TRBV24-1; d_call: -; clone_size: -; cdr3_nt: TGTGCCACCAGTGATTTCGCGGCGGATGAGCAGTTCTTC; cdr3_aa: CATSDFAADEQFF
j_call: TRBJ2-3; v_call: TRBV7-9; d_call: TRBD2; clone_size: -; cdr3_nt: TGTGCCAGCAGCACCAACCTAGCGGGGGCGCGGACAGATACGCAGTATTTT; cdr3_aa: CASSTNLAGARTDTQYF
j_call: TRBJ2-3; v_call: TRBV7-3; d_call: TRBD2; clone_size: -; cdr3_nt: TGTGCCAGCAGCTTATCCGGACTAGCAGGAGATACGCAGTATTTT; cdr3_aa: CASSLSGLAGDTQYF
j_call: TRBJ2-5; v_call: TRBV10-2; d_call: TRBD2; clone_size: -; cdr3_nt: TGCGCCAGCAGCCCCAGACTAGCGGGGGGCGAGACCCAGTACTTC; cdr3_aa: CASSPRLAGGETQYF
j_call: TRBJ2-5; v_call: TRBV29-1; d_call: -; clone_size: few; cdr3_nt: TGCAGCGCTTGGACCGAGCAAGAGACCCAGTACTTC; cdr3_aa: CSAWTEQETQYF
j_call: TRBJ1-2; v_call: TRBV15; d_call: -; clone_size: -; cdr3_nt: TGTGCCACCAGCATATTATCGGGCCCTAACTATGGCTACACCTTC; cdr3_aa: CATSILSGPNYGYTF
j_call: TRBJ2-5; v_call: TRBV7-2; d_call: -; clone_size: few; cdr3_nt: TGTGCCAGCAGCTTTGGGACTCCAGAGACCCAGTACTTC; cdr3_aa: CASSFGTPETQYF
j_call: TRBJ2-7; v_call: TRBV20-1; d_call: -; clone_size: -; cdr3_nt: TGCAGTGCTAGTTCGCCAGAAATATCCTACGAGCAGTACTTC; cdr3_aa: CSASSPEISYEQYF
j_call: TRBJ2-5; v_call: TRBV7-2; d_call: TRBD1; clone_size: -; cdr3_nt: TGTGCCAGCAGCTCCCTACAGGGGTTACGGGAGACCCAGTACTTC; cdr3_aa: CASSSLQGLRETQYF